These 25 T cell receptor beta chains share one sample of origin, sequenced in a study of T cell responses to AZD1222 COVID-19 vaccine. The method was immunoSEQ multiplex PCR; TCRdb's version includes in-frame clones alone and lacks a portion of them. The sample lists 95,000 to 150,000 clones, 85% to 90% occurring once. The starting material was peripheral blood, obtained on day 0 of AZD1222 vaccination. These receptors were obtained from an adult in good health.

The V and J genes are TRBV29-1 and TRBJ1-3, with no clear D. CDR1 and CDR2 (germline): SQVTM, ANQGSEA. V was pared by 7 bases and J by 4 bases, with 8 bases between. CDR3 length equals 11 residues. CDR3 coding DNA: TGCAGCGGGCGGGTAGGAAACACCATATATTTT. Its protein product is CSGRVGNTIYF. Drawing the rest from reference TRBV29-1 and TRBJ1-3, the complete variable domain is SAVISQKPSRDICQRGTSLTIQCQVDSQVTMMFWYRQQPGQSLTLIATANQGSEATYESGFVIDKFPISRPNLTFSTLTVSNMSPEDSSIYLCSGRVGNTIYFGEGSWLTVV.

This chain uses TRBV7-2 with TRBJ1-2, with D tentatively TRBD1 (6 bases). Germline lookup yields CDR1 SGHTA and CDR2 FQGNSA. This CDR3 has 14 residues. Trimming cost V 3 bases and J 8 bases, with 16 bases left between them. CDR3 nucleotide sequence: TGTGCCAGCAGCTTTTTAACGGGGGCGAGGGGCTACACCTTC. Translating it yields CASSFLTGARGYTF.

The V gene is TRBV7-3, the J gene TRBJ1-4, with TRBD1 matching over 7 bases. This CDR3 comprises 18 residues. With V trimmed by 3 bases and J by 4 bases, 14 bases remained unmatched. Germline V gene data show CDR1 as SGHTA and CDR2 as FQGTGA. The CDR3 loop reads CASSFLRQGTASNEKLFF. As DNA, the CDR3 is TGTGCCAGCAGCTTCCTAAGGCAGGGGACAGCTAGTAATGAAAAACTGTTTTTT.

The chain recombines TRBV15 with TRBJ2-5; 8 bases map to TRBD1. The CDR3 has 14 amino acids. J was trimmed by 5 bases and V by 5 bases; bases with no gene match: 7. CDR1 is LNHNV and CDR2 is YYDKDF in the germline V gene (reference sequence). CDR3 sequence reads: CATSPDRVWETQYF. DNA of the CDR3: TGTGCCACCAGCCCGGACAGGGTGTGGGAGACCCAGTACTTC.

V gene TRBV28 combines with J gene TRBJ1-6; weak D call: TRBD1 (6 bases). Germline assignment: CDR1 MDHEN and CDR2 SYDVKM. This CDR3 spans 13 amino acids. The ends were cut back, 3 bases at V and 10 bases at J, with 10 bases in the middle. The CDR3, as DNA: TGTGCCAGCAGTTTTCAGGGACAATCACCCCTCCACTTT. Encoded protein: CASSFQGQSPLHF.

The sample holds a few counts of this clone. This chain uses TRBV7-3 with TRBJ2-1; D call uncertain. CDR1 is SGHTA and CDR2 is FQGTGA in the germline V gene. CDR3 size: 16 residues. V was cut by 0 bases and J by 3 bases, with 12 bases left in between. DNA of the CDR3: TGTGCCAGCAGCTTAACGGTGGGTAGCTACTACAATGAGCAGTTCTTC. Its translation is CASSLTVGSYYNEQFF.

The CDR3 sequence: CASSLVAGVSEQYF. In DNA, the CDR3 is TGTGCCAGCAGCTTAGTAGCGGGAGTGAGCGAGCAGTACTTC. The genes are TRBV7-9 and TRBJ2-7, with TRBD2 identical over 9 bases. V lost 1 base and J lost 6; bases outside the gene matches: 4. The CDR3 consists of 14 residues. The germline gives CDR1 SEHNR, CDR2 FQNEAQ (reference sequence).

The chain combines TRBV10-3 with TRBJ1-2; unclear D gene. The CDR3 consists of 16 residues. V shed 2 bases and J shed 0 bases, with 13 bases lying between them. Germline CDR1 is ENHRY and CDR2 is SYGVKD. The CDR3, as DNA: TGTGCCATCAGTGAGGCTTGGCATGAAGCTAACTATGGCTACACCTTC. This encodes CAISEAWHEANYGYTF.

V usage is TRBV11-2 and J usage is TRBJ1-4; no clear D. The CDR3 runs to 16 residues. CDR1 and CDR2 from the germline V gene are SGHAT and FQNNGV. The ends were cut back, 1 base at V and 0 bases at J, with 9 bases in the middle. The CDR3 DNA is TGTGCCAGCAGCTTAGGTGGACGGACAACTAATGAAAAACTGTTTTTT. It translates to CASSLGGRTTNEKLFF.

The chain has TRBV3-1 (or the pseudogene TRBV3-2) and TRBJ1-6, with D uncertain. The germline V and J ends were trimmed by 4 bases and 14 bases, with 9 bases remaining between them. Per the germline V gene, CDR1 is LGHDT and CDR2 is YNNKEL (reference sequence). This CDR3 region has 11 residues. In DNA form, the CDR3 reads TGTGCCAGCAGCCGGGAGGGTTCCCTCCACTTT. Its protein is CASSREGSLHF.

This clone was observed a single time. This rearrangement joins TRBV7-2 to TRBJ2-7; maybe TRBD2 (6 bases). CDR1 is SGHTA and CDR2 is FQGNSA in the germline V gene. This CDR3 comprises 14 residues. The ends were cut back, 4 bases at V and 0 bases at J, with 10 bases in the middle. This CDR3 is CASSSFGSSYEQYF. The CDR3 nucleotides are TGTGCCAGCAGCTCCTTCGGGAGCTCCTACGAGCAGTACTTC.

This sequence joins TRBV5-4 and TRBJ1-6; unclear D gene. V gave up 4 bases and J gave up 14 bases, with 19 bases separating them. Germline values: CDR1 SGHNT, CDR2 YYREEE (reference sequence). There are 14 residues in the CDR3. The chain's CDR3 is CASSRRESETTLHF. The CDR3 bases are TGTGCCAGCAGCCGGCGTGAGTCTGAGACCACCCTCCACTTT.

The V and J genes are TRBV10-3 and TRBJ2-1, with 14 nucleotides matching TRBD2. Germline-derived CDR1 and CDR2 are ENHRY and SYGVKD. There are 18 residues in the CDR3. With 6 bases clipped from V and 0 bases from J, the junction kept 7 bases outside the gene matches. CDR3 nucleotides: TGTGCCATCAGCCGCGGGACTAGCGGGGGACCCTCCTACAATGAGCAGTTCTTC. This encodes CAISRGTSGGPSYNEQFF.

The chain couples TRBV20-1 to TRBJ2-5; tentative D call: TRBD1 (6 bases). The germline V gene has CDR1 DFQATT and CDR2 SNEGSKA (reference sequence). The ends were cut back, 7 bases at V and 7 bases at J, with 13 bases in the middle. The CDR3 extends over 11 amino acids. CDR3 sequence reads: CSVSRGGTQYF. Here the CDR3 DNA reads TGCAGTGTCTCGAGAGGGGGGACCCAGTACTTC.

The chain uses TRBV6-2 or TRBV6-3 and TRBJ1-5; maybe TRBD1 (5 bases). The V gene lost 5 bases and the J gene lost 7 bases, with 9 bases spanning the gap. In germline, CDR1 is MNHEY, CDR2 SVGEGT. The CDR3 totals 12 residues. DNA for the CDR3: TGTGCCAGCAGTCAACGGGGGCAGCCCCAGCATTTT. This sequence encodes CASSQRGQPQHF.

The chain joins TRBV6-2 or TRBV6-3 to TRBJ1-5; D possibly corresponds to TRBD1 (6 bases). The CDR3 is 15 residues long. From germline, CDR1 is MNHEY and CDR2 SVGEGT. The V gene lost 6 bases and the J gene lost 4 bases, with 16 bases spanning the gap. The CDR3 DNA reads as TGTGCCAGCAGCCTGATTAATACAGGGAATCAGCCCCAGCATTTT. Translation: CASSLINTGNQPQHF.

J is TRBJ1-5 and V is TRBV10-3; D gene unclear. CDR3 length: 12 residues. The ends were cut back, 3 bases at V and 3 bases at J, with 3 bases in the middle. The germline gives CDR1 ENHRY, CDR2 SYGVKD. CDR3 in amino acids: CAISDNNQPQHF. CDR3 coding DNA: TGTGCCATCAGTGACAACAATCAGCCCCAGCATTTT.

J is TRBJ2-3 and V is TRBV2; D not certain. The CDR3 sequence is 11 residues long. The V and J ends lost 6 bases and 5 bases respectively, with 6 bases between them. Germline V lookup: CDR1 SNHLY, CDR2 FYNNEI. The CDR3 region has the DNA TGTGCCAGCAGAAAACAAGATACGCAGTATTTT. As protein: CASRKQDTQYF.

This chain joins TRBV24-1 and TRBJ2-3; no reliable D call. CDR3 length equals 14 residues. V was cut by 2 bases and J by 6 bases, with 11 bases left in between. The germline V gene encodes CDR1 KGHDR and CDR2 SFDVKD. The CDR3 DNA reads TGTGCCACCAGTGATTCGCTTGCTGGGGATACGCAGTATTTT. Translated: CATSDSLAGDTQYF.

This chain joins TRBV6-5 and TRBJ2-1; 7 positions agree with TRBD2. Germline assignment: CDR1 MNHEY and CDR2 SVGAGI. This CDR3 comprises 14 residues. V lost 4 bases to trimming and J lost 5 bases; unmatched junction nucleotides: 5. CDR3 sequence reads: CASSSSGMNNEQFF. The CDR3 DNA sequence: TGTGCCAGCAGTTCCAGCGGGATGAACAATGAGCAGTTCTTC.

The V call is TRBV3-1 (or the pseudogene TRBV3-2), the J call TRBJ2-2; D gene unclear. The V gene's germline CDR1 is LGHDT and CDR2 YNNKEL (reference sequence). This CDR3 has 13 amino acids. V dropped 3 bases and J dropped 8 bases, with 10 bases sitting between them. CDR3 bases: TGTGCCAGCAGCCAGATGTATTCAGGGGAGCTGTTTTTT. It specifies CASSQMYSGELFF.

The chain couples TRBV24-1 to TRBJ1-1, with 9 bases lining up with TRBD1. CDR1 KGHDR and CDR2 SFDVKD come from the germline V gene. This CDR3 is built from 16 residues. J was trimmed by 8 bases and V by 3 bases; bases with no gene match: 12. As DNA, the CDR3 is TGTGCCACCAGTGATCCTCCGGGACAGGGACCGATGGAAGCTTTCTTT. Translated: CATSDPPGQGPMEAFF.

J is TRBJ2-1 and V is TRBV10-1, with D perhaps matching TRBD1 or TRBD2 (5 bases each). Germline assignment: CDR1 WNHNN and CDR2 SYGVQD (reference sequence). Trimming removed 8 bases from V and 4 bases from J, with 18 bases in between. The CDR3 runs to 15 residues. The CDR3 loop is CASRPGPSIYNEQFF. The CDR3 nucleotides read TGCGCCAGCCGCCCGGGACCATCTATTTACAATGAGCAGTTCTTC.

V is TRBV2 and J is TRBJ2-3, with D possibly matching TRBD2 (5 bases). The germline gives CDR1 SNHLY, CDR2 FYNNEI. Trimming pared 7 bases from V and 8 bases from J, leaving 25 bases between. The CDR3 has 16 amino acids. The CDR3 loop is CASTLRMTGMGSTQYF. The CDR3 DNA is TGTGCCAGCACCCTCCGAATGACCGGTATGGGGAGTACGCAGTATTTT.

This chain's CDR3 is CATSRGRGTSGSTDTQYF. The DNA for the CDR3 is TGTGCCACCAGCAGGGGAAGGGGGACTAGCGGGAGCACAGATACGCAGTATTTT. The chain carries TRBV15 and TRBJ2-3; 12 bases are a match to TRBD2. Looked up from germline, CDR1 is LNHNV and CDR2 is YYDKDF (reference sequence). CDR3 size: 18 residues. Trimming took 3 bases from V and 0 from J; bases not matched to a gene: 7.